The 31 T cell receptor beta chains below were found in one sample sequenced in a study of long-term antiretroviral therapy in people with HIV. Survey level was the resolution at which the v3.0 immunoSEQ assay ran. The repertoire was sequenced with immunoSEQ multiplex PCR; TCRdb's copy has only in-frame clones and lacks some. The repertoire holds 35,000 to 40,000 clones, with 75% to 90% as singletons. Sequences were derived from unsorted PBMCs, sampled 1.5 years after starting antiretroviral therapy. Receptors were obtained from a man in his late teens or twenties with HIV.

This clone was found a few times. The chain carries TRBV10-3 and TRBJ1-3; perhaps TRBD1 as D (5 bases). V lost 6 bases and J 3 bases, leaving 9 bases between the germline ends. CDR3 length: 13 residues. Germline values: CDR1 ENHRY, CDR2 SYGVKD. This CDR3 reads CAIRGHGGNTIYF. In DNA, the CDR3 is TGTGCCATCAGAGGACACGGTGGAAACACCATATATTTT.

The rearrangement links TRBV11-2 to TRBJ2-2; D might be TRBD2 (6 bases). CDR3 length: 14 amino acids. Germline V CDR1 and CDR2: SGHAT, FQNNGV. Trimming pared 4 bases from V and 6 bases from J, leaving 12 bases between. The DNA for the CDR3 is TGTGCCAGCAGCTCATTCAGCGGGCCCGGGGAGCTGTTTTTT. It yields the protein CASSSFSGPGELFF.

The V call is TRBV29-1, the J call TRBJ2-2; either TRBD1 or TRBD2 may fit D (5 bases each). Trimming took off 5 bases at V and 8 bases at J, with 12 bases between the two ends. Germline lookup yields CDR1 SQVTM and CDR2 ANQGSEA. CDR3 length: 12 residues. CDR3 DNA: TGCAGCGTTCGGGGCCGGGGTGGGGAGCTGTTTTTT. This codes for CSVRGRGGELFF.

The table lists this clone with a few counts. The CDR3 bases are TGCGCCAGCAGCGGCCGGGGGGCCGTGAGCAATCAGCCCCAGCATTTT. Translating it yields CASSGRGAVSNQPQHF. The chain carries TRBV10-1 and TRBJ1-5; TRBD1 might be the D (6 bases). Germline V gives CDR1 WNHNN, CDR2 SYGVQD (reference sequence). Trimming removed 6 bases from V and 1 base from J, with 16 bases in between. The CDR3 has 16 amino acids.

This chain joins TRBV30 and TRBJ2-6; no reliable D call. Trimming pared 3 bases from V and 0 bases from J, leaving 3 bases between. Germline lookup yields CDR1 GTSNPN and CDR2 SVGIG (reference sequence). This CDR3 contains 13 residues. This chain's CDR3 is CAWRSSGANVLTF. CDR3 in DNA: TGTGCCTGGAGGTCCTCTGGGGCCAACGTCCTGACTTTC.

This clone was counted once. CDR3 in DNA: TGTGCCAGCAGCGACTCCGGGACTAGCGGGAGGCTCTACAATGAGCAGTTCTTC. This sequence encodes CASSDSGTSGRLYNEQFF. The chain employs TRBV11-2 and TRBJ2-1; 15 positions match TRBD2. CDR3 length: 18 residues. In germline, CDR1 is SGHAT, CDR2 FQNNGV. With 5 bases clipped from V and 3 bases from J, the junction kept 8 bases outside the gene matches. Drawing the rest from reference TRBV11-2 and TRBJ2-1, the complete variable domain is EAGVAQSPRYKIIEKRQSVAFWCNPISGHATLYWYQQILGQGPKLLIQFQNNGVVDDSQLPKDRFSAERLKGVDSTLKIQPAKLEDSAVYLCASSDSGTSGRLYNEQFFGPGTRLTVL.

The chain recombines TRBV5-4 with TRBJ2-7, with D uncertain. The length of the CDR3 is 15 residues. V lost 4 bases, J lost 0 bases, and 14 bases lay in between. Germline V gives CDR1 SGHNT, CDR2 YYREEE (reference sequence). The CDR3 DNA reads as TGTGCCAGCAGCCCACAAGCGTTTGGCTCCTACGAGCAGTACTTC. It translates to CASSPQAFGSYEQYF.

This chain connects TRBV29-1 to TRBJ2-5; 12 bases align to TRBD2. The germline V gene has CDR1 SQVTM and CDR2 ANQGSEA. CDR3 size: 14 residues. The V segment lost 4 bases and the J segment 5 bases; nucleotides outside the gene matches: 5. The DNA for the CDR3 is TGCAGCGTTGGACTAGCGGGAGCGCGGGAGACCCAGTACTTC. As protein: CSVGLAGARETQYF.

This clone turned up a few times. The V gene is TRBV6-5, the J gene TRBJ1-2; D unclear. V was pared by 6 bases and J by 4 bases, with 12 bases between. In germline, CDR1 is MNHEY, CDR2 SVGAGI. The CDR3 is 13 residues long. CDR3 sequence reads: CASSVGRLYGYTF. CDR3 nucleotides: TGTGCCAGCAGCGTAGGACGGCTCTATGGCTACACCTTC.

CDR3 DNA sequence: TGTGCCAGCAGCGTTGGGGACAGGGTAAGGTACGAGCAGTACTTC. As protein: CASSVGDRVRYEQYF. This chain joins TRBV7-2 and TRBJ2-7; 9 nucleotides match TRBD1. The CDR3 length is 15 residues. The germline CDR1 and CDR2 sequences are SGHTA and FQGNSA. The V segment lost 5 bases and the J segment 4 bases; nucleotides outside the gene matches: 9.

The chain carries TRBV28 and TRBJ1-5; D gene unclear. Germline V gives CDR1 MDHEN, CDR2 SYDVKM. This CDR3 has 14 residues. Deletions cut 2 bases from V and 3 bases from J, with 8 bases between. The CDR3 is CASSLSGNNQPQHF. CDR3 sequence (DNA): TGTGCCAGCAGTTTAAGCGGGAACAATCAGCCCCAGCATTTT.

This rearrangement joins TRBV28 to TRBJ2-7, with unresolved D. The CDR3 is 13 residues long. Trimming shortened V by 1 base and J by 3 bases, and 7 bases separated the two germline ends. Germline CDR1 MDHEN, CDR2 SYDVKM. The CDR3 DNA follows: TGTGCCAGCAGTTTATATCGGAACTACGAGCAGTACTTC. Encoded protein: CASSLYRNYEQYF.

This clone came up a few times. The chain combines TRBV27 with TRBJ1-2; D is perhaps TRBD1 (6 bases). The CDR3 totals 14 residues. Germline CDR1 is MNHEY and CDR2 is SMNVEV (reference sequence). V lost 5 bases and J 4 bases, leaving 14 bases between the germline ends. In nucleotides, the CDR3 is TGTGCCAGCAGTCCCAGGGGAATTAGCTATGGCTACACCTTC. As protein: CASSPRGISYGYTF.

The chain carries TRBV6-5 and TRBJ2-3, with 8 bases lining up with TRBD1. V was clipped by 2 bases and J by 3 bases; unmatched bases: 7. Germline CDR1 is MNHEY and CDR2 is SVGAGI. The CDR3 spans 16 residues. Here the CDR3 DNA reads TGTGCCAGCAGTTACCAAGACCGACAGGGGACAGATACGCAGTATTTT. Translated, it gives CASSYQDRQGTDTQYF.

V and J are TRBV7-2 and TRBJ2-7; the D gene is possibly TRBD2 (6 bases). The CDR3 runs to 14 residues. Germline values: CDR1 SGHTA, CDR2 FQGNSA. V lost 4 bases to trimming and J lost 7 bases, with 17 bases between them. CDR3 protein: CASSSGRETWEQYF. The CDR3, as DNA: TGTGCCAGCAGCTCCGGACGGGAGACCTGGGAGCAGTACTTC.

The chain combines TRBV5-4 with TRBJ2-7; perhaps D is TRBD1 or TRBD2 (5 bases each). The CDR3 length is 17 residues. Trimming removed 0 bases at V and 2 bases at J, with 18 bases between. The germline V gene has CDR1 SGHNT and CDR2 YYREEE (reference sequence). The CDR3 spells CASSLGGSDTSPYEQYF. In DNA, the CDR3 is TGTGCCAGCAGCTTGGGGGGGAGTGACACGAGCCCCTACGAGCAGTACTTC.

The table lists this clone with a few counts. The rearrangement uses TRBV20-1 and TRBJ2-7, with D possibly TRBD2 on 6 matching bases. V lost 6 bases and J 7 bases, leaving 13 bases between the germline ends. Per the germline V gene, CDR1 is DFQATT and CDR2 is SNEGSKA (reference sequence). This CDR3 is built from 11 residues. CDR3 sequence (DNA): TGCAGTGCACTGGGACTTACTGAGCAGTACTTC. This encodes CSALGLTEQYF.

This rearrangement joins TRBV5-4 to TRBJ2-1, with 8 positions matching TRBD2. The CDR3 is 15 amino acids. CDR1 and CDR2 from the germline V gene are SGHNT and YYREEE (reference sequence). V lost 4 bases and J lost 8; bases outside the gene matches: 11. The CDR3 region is CASSLKRERGHEQFF. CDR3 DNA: TGTGCCAGCAGCCTTAAGCGGGAGAGAGGCCATGAGCAGTTCTTC.

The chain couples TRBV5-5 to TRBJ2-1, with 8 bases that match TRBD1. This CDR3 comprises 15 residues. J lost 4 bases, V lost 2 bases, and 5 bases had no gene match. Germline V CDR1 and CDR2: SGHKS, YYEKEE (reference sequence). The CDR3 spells CASSFRQGRYNEQFF. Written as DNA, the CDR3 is TGTGCCAGCAGCTTCAGACAGGGGCGGTACAATGAGCAGTTCTTC.

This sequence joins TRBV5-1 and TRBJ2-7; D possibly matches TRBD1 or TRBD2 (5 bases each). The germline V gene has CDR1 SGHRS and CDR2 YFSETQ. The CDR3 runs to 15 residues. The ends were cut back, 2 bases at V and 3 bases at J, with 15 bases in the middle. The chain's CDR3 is CASSLMGESSYEQYF. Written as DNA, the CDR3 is TGCGCCAGCAGCTTAATGGGGGAGTCTAGCTACGAGCAGTACTTC. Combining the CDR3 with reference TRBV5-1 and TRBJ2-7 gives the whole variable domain KAGVTQTPRYLIKTRGQQVTLSCSPISGHRSVSWYQQTPGQGLQFLFEYFSETQRNKGNFPGRFSGRQFSNSRSEMNVSTLELGDSALYLCASSLMGESSYEQYFGPGTRLTVT.

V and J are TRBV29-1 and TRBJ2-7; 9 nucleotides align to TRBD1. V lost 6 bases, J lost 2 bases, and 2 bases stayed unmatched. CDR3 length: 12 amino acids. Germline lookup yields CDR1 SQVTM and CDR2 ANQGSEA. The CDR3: CSVGTGTYEQYF. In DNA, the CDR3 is TGCAGCGTCGGGACAGGGACCTACGAGCAGTACTTC.

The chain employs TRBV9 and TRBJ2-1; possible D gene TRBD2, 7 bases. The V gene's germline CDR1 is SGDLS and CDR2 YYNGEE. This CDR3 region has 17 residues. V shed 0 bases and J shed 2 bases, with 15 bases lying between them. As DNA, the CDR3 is TGTGCCAGCAGCGTAGAGAGGGGGGCGGGAGCCTACAATGAGCAGTTCTTC. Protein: CASSVERGAGAYNEQFF.

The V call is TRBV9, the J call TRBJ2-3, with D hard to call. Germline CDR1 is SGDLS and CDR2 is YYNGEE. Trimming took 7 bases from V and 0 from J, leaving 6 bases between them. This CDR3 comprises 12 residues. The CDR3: CASAMSTDTQYF. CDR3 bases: TGTGCCAGCGCTATGAGCACAGATACGCAGTATTTT.

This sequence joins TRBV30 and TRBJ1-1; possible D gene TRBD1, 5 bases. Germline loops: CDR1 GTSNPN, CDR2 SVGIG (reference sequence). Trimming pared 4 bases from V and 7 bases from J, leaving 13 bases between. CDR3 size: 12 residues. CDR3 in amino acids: CAWKNGGIEAFF. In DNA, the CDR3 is TGTGCCTGGAAAAACGGGGGGATTGAAGCTTTCTTT. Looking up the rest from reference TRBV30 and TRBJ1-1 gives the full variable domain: SQTIHQWPATLVQPVGSPLSLECTVEGTSNPNLYWYRQAAGRGLQLLFYSVGIGQISSEVPQNLSASRPQDRQFILSSKKLLLSDSGFYLCAWKNGGIEAFFGQGTRLTVV.

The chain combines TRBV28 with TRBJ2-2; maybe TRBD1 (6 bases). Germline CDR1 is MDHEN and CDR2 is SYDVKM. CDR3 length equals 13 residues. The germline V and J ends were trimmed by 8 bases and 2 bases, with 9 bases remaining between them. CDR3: CASRDINTGELFF. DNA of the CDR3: TGTGCCAGCCGGGACATCAACACCGGGGAGCTGTTTTTT. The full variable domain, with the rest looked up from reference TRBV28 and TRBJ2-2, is DVKVTQSSRYLVKRTGEKVFLECVQDMDHENMFWYRQDPGLGLRLIYFSYDVKMKEKGDIPEGYSVSREKKERFSLILESASTNQTSMYLCASRDINTGELFFGEGSRLTVL.

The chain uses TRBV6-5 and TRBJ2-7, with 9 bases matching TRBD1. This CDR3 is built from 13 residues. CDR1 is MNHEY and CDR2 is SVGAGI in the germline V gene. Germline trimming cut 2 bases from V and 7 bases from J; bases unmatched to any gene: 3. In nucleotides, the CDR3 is TGTGCCAGCAGTTACCATGACAGGGGGGAGCAGTACTTC. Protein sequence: CASSYHDRGEQYF.

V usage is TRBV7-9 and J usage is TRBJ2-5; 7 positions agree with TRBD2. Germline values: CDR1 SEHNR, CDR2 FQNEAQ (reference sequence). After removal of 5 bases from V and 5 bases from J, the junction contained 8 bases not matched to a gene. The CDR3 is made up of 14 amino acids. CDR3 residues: CASSPPRLAETQYF. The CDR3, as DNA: TGTGCCAGCAGCCCTCCCAGACTAGCCGAGACCCAGTACTTC.

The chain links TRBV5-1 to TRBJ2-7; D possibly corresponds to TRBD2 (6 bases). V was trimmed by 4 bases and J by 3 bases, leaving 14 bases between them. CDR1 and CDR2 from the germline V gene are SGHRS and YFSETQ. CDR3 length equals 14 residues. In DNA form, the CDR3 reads TGCGCCAGCAGCCGCCGGGACTCTGTCTACGAGCAGTACTTC. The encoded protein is CASSRRDSVYEQYF.

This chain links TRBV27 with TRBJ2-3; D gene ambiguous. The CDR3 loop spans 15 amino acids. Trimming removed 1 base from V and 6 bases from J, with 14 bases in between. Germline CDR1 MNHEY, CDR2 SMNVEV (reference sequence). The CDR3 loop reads CASSLWDPDRDTQYF. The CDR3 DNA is TGTGCCAGCAGTTTATGGGATCCCGACCGGGATACGCAGTATTTT.

CDR3 sequence reads: CACTLPETGPYGYTF. DNA for the CDR3: TGTGCCTGCACCCTCCCCGAGACAGGACCCTATGGCTACACCTTC. The chain is built from TRBV30 and TRBJ1-2, with D maybe TRBD1 (6 bases). V was trimmed by 6 bases and J by 4 bases, leaving 21 bases between them. Germline lookup yields CDR1 GTSNPN and CDR2 SVGIG (reference sequence). This CDR3 has 15 amino acids.

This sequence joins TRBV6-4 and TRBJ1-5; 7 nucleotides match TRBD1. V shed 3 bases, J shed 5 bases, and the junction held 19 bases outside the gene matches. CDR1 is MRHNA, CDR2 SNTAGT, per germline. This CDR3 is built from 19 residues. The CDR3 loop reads CASSDHDRVWVEGDQPQHF. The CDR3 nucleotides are TGTGCCAGCAGTGATCACGACAGGGTCTGGGTAGAAGGCGATCAGCCCCAGCATTTT.